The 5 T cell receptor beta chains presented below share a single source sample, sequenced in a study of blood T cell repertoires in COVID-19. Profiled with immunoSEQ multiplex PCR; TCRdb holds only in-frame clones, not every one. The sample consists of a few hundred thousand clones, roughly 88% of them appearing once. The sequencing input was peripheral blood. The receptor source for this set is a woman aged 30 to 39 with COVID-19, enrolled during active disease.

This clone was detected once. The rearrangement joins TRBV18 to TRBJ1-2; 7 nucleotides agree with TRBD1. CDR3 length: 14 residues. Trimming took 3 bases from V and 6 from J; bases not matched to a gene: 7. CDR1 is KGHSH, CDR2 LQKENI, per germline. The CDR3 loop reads CASSPQGGRNGYTF. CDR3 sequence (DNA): TGTGCCAGCTCACCCCAGGGGGGACGTAATGGCTACACCTTC.

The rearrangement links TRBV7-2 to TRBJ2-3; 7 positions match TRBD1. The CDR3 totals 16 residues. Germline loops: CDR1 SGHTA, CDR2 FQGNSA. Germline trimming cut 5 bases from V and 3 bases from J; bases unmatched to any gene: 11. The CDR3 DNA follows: TGTGCCAGCAGCCGTCGTCAAACAGGGGTTACAGATACGCAGTATTTT. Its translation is CASSRRQTGVTDTQYF.

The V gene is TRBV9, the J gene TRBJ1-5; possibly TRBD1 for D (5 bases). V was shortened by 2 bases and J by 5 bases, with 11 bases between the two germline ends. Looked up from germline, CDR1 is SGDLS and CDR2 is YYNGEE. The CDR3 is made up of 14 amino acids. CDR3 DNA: TGTGCCAGCAGCGTTGATCAAGGGGATCAGCCCCAGCATTTT. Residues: CASSVDQGDQPQHF.

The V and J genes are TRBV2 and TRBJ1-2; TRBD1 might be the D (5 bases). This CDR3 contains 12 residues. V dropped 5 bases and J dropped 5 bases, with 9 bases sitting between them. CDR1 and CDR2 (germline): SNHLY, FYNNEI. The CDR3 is CASSRQSYGYTF. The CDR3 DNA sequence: TGTGCCAGCAGTCGACAGAGTTATGGCTACACCTTC.

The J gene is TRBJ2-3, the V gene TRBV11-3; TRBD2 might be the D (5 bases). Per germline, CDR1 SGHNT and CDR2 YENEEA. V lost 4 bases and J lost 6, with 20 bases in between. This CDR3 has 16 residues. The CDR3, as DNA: TGTGCCAGCAGCTCCCAGGACTGGCCGCATGCCGATACGCAGTATTTT. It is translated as CASSSQDWPHADTQYF. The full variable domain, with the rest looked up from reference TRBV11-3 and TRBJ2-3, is EAGVVQSPRYKIIEKKQPVAFWCNPISGHNTLYWYLQNLGQGPELLIRYENEEAVDDSQLPKDRFSAERLKGVDSTLKIQPAELGDSAVYLCASSSQDWPHADTQYFGPGTRLTVL.